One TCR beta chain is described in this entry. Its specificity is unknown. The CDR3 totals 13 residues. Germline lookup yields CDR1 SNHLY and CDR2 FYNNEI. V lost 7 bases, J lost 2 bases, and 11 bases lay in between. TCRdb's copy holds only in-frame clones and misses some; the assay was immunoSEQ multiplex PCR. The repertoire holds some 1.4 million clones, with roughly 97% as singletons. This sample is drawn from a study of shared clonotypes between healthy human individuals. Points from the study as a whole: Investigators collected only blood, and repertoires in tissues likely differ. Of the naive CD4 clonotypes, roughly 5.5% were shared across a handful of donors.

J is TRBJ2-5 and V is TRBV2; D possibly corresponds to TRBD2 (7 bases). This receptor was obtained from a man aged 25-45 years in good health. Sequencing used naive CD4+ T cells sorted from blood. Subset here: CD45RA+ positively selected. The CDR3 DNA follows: TGTGCCAGCAAGGGGGGGTCACAAGAGACCCAGTACTTC. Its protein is CASKGGSQETQYF.